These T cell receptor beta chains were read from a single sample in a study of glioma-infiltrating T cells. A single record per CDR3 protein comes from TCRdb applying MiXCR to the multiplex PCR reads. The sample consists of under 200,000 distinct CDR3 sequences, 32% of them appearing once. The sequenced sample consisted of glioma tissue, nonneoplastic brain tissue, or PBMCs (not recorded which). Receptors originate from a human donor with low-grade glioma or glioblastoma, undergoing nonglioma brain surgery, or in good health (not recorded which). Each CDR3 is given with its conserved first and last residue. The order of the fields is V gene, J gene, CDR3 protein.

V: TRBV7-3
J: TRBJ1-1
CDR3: CASSLGQLNTEAFF

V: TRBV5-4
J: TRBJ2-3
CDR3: CASSPRAGVDSDTQYF

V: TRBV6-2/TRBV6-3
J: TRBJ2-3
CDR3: CASSQGRESDTQYF

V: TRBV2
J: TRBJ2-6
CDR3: CASSERDRAGANVLTF

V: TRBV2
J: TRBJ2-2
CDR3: CASSDTDRAGELFF

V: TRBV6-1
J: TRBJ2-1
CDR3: CARRAGSSDNEQFF

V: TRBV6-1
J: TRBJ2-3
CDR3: CASSPGLLGTDTQYF

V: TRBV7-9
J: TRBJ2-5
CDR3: CASSLAENQETQYF

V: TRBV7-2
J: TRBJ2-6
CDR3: CASSLEGVSGANVLTF

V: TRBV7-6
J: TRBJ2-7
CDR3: CARSWGTGDYYEQYF

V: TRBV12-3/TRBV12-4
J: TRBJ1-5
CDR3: CASSSGQGNQPQHF

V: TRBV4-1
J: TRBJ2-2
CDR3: CASSQNGQYTAELFF

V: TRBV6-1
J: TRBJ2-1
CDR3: CASRGSGAGSYNEQFF

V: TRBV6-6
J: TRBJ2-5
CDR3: CASSYYPPGLAGGETQYF

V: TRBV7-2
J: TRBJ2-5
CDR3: CASSLGVPGWETQYF

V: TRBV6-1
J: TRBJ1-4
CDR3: CASSRGQREKLFF

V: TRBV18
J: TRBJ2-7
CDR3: CASSPPGSRQGDEQYF

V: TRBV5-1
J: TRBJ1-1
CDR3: CASSETVLNTEAFF

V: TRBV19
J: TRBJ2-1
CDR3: CASSPQGASYNEQFF

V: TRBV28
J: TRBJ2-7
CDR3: CAKGSYEQYF

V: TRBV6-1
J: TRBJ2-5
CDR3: CASKQTGQETQYF

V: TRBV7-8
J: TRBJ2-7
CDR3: CASRQDRGKQYF

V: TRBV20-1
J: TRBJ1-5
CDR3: CSATTGYGNQPQHF

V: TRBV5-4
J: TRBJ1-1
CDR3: CASKPGEKPEAFF